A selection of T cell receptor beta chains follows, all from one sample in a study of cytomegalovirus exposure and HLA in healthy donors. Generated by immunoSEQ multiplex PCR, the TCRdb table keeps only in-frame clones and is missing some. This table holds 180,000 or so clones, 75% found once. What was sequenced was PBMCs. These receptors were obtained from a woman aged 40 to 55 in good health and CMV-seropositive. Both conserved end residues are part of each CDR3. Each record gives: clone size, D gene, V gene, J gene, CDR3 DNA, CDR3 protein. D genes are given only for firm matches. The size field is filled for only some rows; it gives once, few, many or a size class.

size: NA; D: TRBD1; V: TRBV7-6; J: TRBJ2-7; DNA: TGTGCCAGCAGCGCCAGGACAGGGTCAGGGCGCGAGCAGTACTTC; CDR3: CASSARTGSGREQYF
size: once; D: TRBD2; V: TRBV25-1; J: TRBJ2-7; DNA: TGTGCCAGCAGTGAATATTCAAGTCGCGGACTAGCTATCGAGCAGTACTTC; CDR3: CASSEYSSRGLAIEQYF
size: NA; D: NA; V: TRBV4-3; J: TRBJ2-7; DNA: TGCGCCAGCAGCCAAGATCACAGGACCTCCTACGAGCAGTACTTC; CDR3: CASSQDHRTSYEQYF
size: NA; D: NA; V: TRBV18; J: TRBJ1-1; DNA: TGTGCCAGCTCACCAGGGCAGGAAGCTTTCTTT; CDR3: CASSPGQEAFF
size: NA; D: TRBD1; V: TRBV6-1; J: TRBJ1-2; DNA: TGTGCCAGCAGTGAAGACCGGACAGGGCTTGGCTACACCTTC; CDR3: CASSEDRTGLGYTF
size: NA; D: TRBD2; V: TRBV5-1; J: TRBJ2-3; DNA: TGCGCCAGCAGTGGCGGGAGGGCCATTACAGATACGCAGTATTTT; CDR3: CASSGGRAITDTQYF
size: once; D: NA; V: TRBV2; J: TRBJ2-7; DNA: TGTGCCAGCAGTGACCGGAGCCTCCAGCAGTACTTC; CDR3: CASSDRSLQQYF
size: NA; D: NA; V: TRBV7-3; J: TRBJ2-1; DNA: TGTGCCAGCAGCAAGGGCACTAGTTTCTCCAATGAGCAGTTCTTC; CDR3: CASSKGTSFSNEQFF
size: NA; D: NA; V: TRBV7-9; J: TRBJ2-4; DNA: TGTGCCAGCAGCTTAACAGGCCAGGGCATTCAGTACTTC; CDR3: CASSLTGQGIQYF
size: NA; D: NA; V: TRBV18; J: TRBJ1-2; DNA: TGTGCCAGCTCACCTTATACGGGTTCCCCAGAGGATGGCTACACCTTC; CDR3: CASSPYTGSPEDGYTF
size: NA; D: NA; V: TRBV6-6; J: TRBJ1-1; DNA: TGTGCCAGCAGTTATAGCGCGGGAGGGACTGAAGCTTTCTTT; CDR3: CASSYSAGGTEAFF
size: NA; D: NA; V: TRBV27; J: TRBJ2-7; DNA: TGTGCCAGCAGTCGAAAGGGAGACTTCCACGAGCAGTACTTC; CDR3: CASSRKGDFHEQYF
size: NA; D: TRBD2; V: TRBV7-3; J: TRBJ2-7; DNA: TGTGCCAGCAGCCCAAAGACTAGCGGGAGGGCCTACGAGCAGTACTTC; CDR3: CASSPKTSGRAYEQYF
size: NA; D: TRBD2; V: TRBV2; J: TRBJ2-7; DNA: TGTGCCAACAAAGGGCGGGGGAGCTCCTACGAGCAGTACTTC; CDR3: CANKGRGSSYEQYF
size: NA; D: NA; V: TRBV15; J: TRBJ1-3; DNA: TGTGCCACCAGCAGGACAGTCTCTGGAAACACCATATATTTT; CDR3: CATSRTVSGNTIYF
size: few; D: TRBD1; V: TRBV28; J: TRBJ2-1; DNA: TGTGCCAGCAGTTTATTACAGGGGGCTTACAATGAGCAGTTCTTC; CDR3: CASSLLQGAYNEQFF
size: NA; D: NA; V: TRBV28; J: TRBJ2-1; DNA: TGTGCCAGCAGTTACCGAGATTCCTACAATGAGCAGTTCTTC; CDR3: CASSYRDSYNEQFF
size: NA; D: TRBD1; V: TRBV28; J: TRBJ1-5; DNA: TGTGCCAGCAGTCATACCCTGGGACAGAATCAGCCCCAGCATTTT; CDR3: CASSHTLGQNQPQHF
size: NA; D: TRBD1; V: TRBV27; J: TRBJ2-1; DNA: TGTGCCAGCAGTATGGACAGGGACCATGAGCAGTTCTTC; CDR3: CASSMDRDHEQFF
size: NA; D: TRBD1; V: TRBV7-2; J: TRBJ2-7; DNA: TGTGCCAGCAGCTTAGCCTGGCCGGACAGGGGGGACTACGAGCAGTACTTC; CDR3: CASSLAWPDRGDYEQYF
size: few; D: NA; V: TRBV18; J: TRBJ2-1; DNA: TGTGCCAGCTCACCACCTAATTATCAGGGGTTCGATGAGCAGTTCTTC; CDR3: CASSPPNYQGFDEQFF
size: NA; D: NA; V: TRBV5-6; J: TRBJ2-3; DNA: TGTGCCAGCAGCACATGGGCCCCAAGGGGGACAGATACGCAGTATTTT; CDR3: CASSTWAPRGTDTQYF
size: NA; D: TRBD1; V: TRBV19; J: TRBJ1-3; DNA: TGTGCCAGTAGCCGGGACAGGGCTGGAAACACCATATATTTT; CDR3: CASSRDRAGNTIYF
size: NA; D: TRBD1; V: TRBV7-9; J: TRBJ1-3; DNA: TGTGCCAGCAGCTGGCCAGGGGGATCTGGAAACACCATATATTTT; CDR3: CASSWPGGSGNTIYF
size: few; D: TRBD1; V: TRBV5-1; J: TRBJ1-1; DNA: TGCGCCAGCAGCCCGGGACAGGGCTCTGAAGCTTTCTTT; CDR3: CASSPGQGSEAFF
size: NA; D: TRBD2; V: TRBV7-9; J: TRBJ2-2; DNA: TGTGCCAGCAGCCCCTTAGCGGGGGCCTACGCGAACACCGGGGAGCTGTTTTTT; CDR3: CASSPLAGAYANTGELFF
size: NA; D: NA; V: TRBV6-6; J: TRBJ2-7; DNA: TGTGCCAGCAGTTTCGGGACACCCAGCTCCTACGAGCAGTACTTC; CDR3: CASSFGTPSSYEQYF
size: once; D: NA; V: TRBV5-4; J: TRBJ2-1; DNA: TGTGCCAGCAGCTTGGAACACCGCGGCAATGAGCAGTTCTTC; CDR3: CASSLEHRGNEQFF
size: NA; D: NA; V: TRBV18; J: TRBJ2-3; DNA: TGTGCCAGCTCACCCCCAACGGGGGATACGCAGTATTTT; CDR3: CASSPPTGDTQYF
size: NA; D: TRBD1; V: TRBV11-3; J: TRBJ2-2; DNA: TGTGCCAGCAGCGGGACAGGGTCTGGTAACGGGGAGCTGTTTTTT; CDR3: CASSGTGSGNGELFF
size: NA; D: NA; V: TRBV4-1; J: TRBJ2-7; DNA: TGCGCCAGCAGCCTAACGACTACCTACGAGCAGTACTTC; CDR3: CASSLTTTYEQYF
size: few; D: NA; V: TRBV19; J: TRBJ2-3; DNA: TGTGCCACCACTGAGGGCACAAGCACAGATACGCAGTATTTT; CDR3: CATTEGTSTDTQYF
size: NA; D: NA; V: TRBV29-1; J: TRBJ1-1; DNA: TGCAGCGTTGGACGGGATAACACTGAAGCTTTCTTT; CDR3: CSVGRDNTEAFF
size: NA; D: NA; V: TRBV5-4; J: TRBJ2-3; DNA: TGTGCCAGCAGCCCGGCACTCCAGCGGAGCACAGATACGCAGTATTTT; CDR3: CASSPALQRSTDTQYF
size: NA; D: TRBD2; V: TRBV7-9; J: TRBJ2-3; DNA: TGTTCCAGCAGTTCCTCTCTAGCGGGAGGGTCAGATACGCAGTATTTT; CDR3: CSSSSSLAGGSDTQYF
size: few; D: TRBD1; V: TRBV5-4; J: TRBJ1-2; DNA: TGTGCCAGCAGCTCCGGGACAGGGAACTATGGCTACACCTTC; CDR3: CASSSGTGNYGYTF
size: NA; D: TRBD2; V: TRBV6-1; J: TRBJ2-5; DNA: TGTGCCAGCAGACTAGCGGGAGCCGGGGAGACCCAGTACTTC; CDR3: CASRLAGAGETQYF
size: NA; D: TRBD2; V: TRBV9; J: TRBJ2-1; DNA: TGTGCCAGCAGCCCAATAAGCGGGAGATACAATGAGCAGTTCTTC; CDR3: CASSPISGRYNEQFF
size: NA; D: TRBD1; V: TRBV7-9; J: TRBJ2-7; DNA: TGTTCCAGCAGCTTAGCGCAGGGGGCCACCGTTCAGATCTACGAGCAGTACTTC; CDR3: CSSSLAQGATVQIYEQYF
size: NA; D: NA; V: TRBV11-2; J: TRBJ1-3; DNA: TGTGCCAGCAGCTCTGCAGGGGATGAGCCCTCTGGAAACACCATATATTTT; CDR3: CASSSAGDEPSGNTIYF
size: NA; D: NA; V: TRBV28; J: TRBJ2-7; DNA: TGTGCCAGCAGTGAGGGGGTCCACGAGCAGTACTTC; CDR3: CASSEGVHEQYF
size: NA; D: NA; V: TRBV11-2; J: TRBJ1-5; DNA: TGTGCCAGCAGCTTAGATCGGTTGGTCAACCCATCGAAACATCAGCCCCAGCATTTT; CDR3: CASSLDRLVNPSKHQPQHF
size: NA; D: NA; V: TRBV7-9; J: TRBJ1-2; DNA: TGTGCCAGCAGGCGTGACACGCCCTATGGCTACACCTTC; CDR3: CASRRDTPYGYTF
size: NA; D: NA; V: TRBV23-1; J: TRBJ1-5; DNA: TGCGCCAGCAGTCAATCGGAGAAGGACTTCCAGCCCCAGCATTTT; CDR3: CASSQSEKDFQPQHF
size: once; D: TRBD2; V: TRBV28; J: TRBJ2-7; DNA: TGTGCCAGCAGCCGGAGCGGGAGAGGGGTATCCGAGCAGTACTTC; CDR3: CASSRSGRGVSEQYF
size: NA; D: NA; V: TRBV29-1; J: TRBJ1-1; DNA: TGCAGCGTTGAAGAACCCAGGGACACTGAAGCTTTCTTT; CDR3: CSVEEPRDTEAFF
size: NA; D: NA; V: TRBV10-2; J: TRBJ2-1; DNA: TGCGCCAGCAGTGAGTCACCTAGTTCGGCCGGGAATGAGCAGTTCTTC; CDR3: CASSESPSSAGNEQFF
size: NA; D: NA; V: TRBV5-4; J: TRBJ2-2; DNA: TGTGCCAGCAGCCTAGACCCCCCCGGGGAGCTGTTTTTT; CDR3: CASSLDPPGELFF
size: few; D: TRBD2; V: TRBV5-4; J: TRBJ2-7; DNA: TGTGCCAGCAGCCATAGCGGGAGGGCCTCCTACGAGCAGTACTTC; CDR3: CASSHSGRASYEQYF
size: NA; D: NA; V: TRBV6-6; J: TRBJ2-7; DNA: TGTGCCAGCAGTAGAGGGGGGAGGGAAAGGTCCTACGAGCAGTACTTC; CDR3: CASSRGGRERSYEQYF
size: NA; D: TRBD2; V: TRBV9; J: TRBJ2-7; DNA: TGTGCCAGCAGCGGTAGCGGGGTAGGGTACGAGCAGTACTTC; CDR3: CASSGSGVGYEQYF
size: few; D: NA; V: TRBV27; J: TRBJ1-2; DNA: TGTGCCAGCCCCGGGGGTGGCGGCTACACCTTC; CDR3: CASPGGGGYTF
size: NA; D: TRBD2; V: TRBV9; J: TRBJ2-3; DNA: TGTGCCAGCAGCGTAGTTCCTAGCGGTCGCACAGATACGCAGTATTTT; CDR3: CASSVVPSGRTDTQYF
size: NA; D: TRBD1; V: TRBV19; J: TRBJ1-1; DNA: TGTGCCAGTAGCAGACAGGGTAATGAAGCTTTCTTT; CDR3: CASSRQGNEAFF
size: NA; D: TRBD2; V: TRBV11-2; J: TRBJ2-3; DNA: TGTGCCAGCAGCTCCGTCGGGGGGGGGCGAGGCACAGATACGCAGTATTTT; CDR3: CASSSVGGGRGTDTQYF
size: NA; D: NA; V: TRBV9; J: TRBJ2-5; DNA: TGTGCCAGCAGCGCCGGGACTCTTCGTAGTGGGGAGCAGTACTTC; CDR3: CASSAGTLRSGEQYF
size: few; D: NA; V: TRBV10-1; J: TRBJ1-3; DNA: TGCGCCAGCAGTGGACAGTCTGGAAACACCATATATTTT; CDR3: CASSGQSGNTIYF
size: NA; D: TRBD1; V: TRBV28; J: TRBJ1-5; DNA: TGTGCCAGCAGGGGACAGGGGGCGAGGCAGCCCCAGCATTTT; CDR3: CASRGQGARQPQHF
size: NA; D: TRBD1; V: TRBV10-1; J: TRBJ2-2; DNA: TGCGCCAGCAGTGTAGGGGGGACAGGGACCGGGGAGCTGTTTTTT; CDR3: CASSVGGTGTGELFF